Following are 14 T cell receptor beta chains from one sample sequenced in a study of Tregs in tolerant kidney transplant recipients. Assay used: immunoSEQ multiplex PCR; TCRdb lists only in-frame clones, some missing. The sample contains about 240,000 clones, about 86% of which appear only once. What was sequenced was CD4+ T cells from blood. Every receptor here comes from a human donor in good health.

The chain combines TRBV5-4 with TRBJ2-5; D gene uncertain. Germline assignment: CDR1 SGHNT and CDR2 YYREEE (reference sequence). The germline V and J ends were trimmed by 4 bases and 5 bases, with 15 bases remaining between them. The CDR3 spans 14 residues. As DNA, the CDR3 is TGTGCCAGCAGCCCGAGCTTTCGTTCCGAGACCCAGTACTTC. Protein product: CASSPSFRSETQYF.

DNA for the CDR3: TGTGCCAGCAGTTACGGCCTTCGACGGTCCAATCAGCCCCAGCATTTT. Its protein is CASSYGLRRSNQPQHF. The rearrangement joins TRBV6-6 to TRBJ1-5; D uncertain. The germline V gene has CDR1 MNHNY and CDR2 SVGAGI (reference sequence). V lost 2 bases and J lost 3, with 14 bases in between. The CDR3 consists of 16 residues.

This rearrangement joins TRBV4-1 to TRBJ2-5, with D hard to call. Germline V lookup: CDR1 MGHRA, CDR2 YSYEKL. The V end was cut by 0 bases, the J end by 2 bases, with 16 bases between. The CDR3 is made up of 17 amino acids. DNA for the CDR3: TGCGCCAGCAGCCAAGATGTGTCTAGGGTAATTCAAGAGACCCAGTACTTC. Amino acids: CASSQDVSRVIQETQYF.

This clone was recorded a few times. V is TRBV11-3 and J is TRBJ1-2; 9 bases line up with TRBD1. This CDR3 region has 15 residues. J lost 5 bases, V lost 5 bases, and 9 bases had no gene match. The germline V gene has CDR1 SGHNT and CDR2 YENEEA. CDR3 amino acids: CASSPRTGVGYGYTF. The CDR3 DNA follows: TGTGCCAGCAGCCCACGGACAGGGGTTGGTTATGGCTACACCTTC. Complete variable domain (other parts from reference TRBV11-3 and TRBJ1-2): EAGVVQSPRYKIIEKKQPVAFWCNPISGHNTLYWYLQNLGQGPELLIRYENEEAVDDSQLPKDRFSAERLKGVDSTLKIQPAELGDSAVYLCASSPRTGVGYGYTFGSGTRLTVV.

This clone showed up just a few times. The chain is built from TRBV6-5 and TRBJ1-5; D might be TRBD1 (5 bases). The germline CDR1 and CDR2 sequences are MNHEY and SVGAGI. Trimming removed 6 bases at V and 6 bases at J, with 9 bases between. This CDR3 comprises 12 residues. The CDR3: CASSVRGQPQHF. The CDR3 bases are TGTGCCAGCAGCGTAAGGGGTCAGCCCCAGCATTTT.

V and J are TRBV4-1 and TRBJ1-2; 7 nucleotides line up with TRBD1. The CDR3 loop spans 17 amino acids. The ends lost 1 base at V and 6 bases at J; junction bases unmatched: 14. Germline V gives CDR1 MGHRA, CDR2 YSYEKL. The CDR3 sequence: CASSQVNRPGQPDGYTF. The CDR3 nucleotides read TGCGCCAGCAGCCAAGTGAACCGACCGGGACAGCCTGATGGCTACACCTTC.

The chain carries TRBV7-2 and TRBJ2-5; D gene ambiguous. CDR1 and CDR2 from the germline V gene are SGHTA and FQGNSA. V lost 5 bases, J lost 1 base, and 2 bases lay in between. The CDR3 extends over 11 amino acids. CDR3 protein: CASSVQETQYF. The DNA for the CDR3 is TGTGCCAGCAGCGTCCAAGAGACCCAGTACTTC.

This chain joins TRBV5-1 and TRBJ2-5; 10 nucleotides agree with TRBD1. Germline V gives CDR1 SGHRS, CDR2 YFSETQ. Trimming took 1 base from V and 7 from J; bases not matched to a gene: 7. The CDR3 is 15 residues long. CDR3 residues: CASSLRDRGPGTQYF. As DNA, the CDR3 is TGCGCCAGCAGCTTGAGAGACAGGGGGCCAGGGACCCAGTACTTC.

The rearrangement joins TRBV9 to TRBJ1-4; D remains ambiguous. Germline CDR1 SGDLS, CDR2 YYNGEE. This CDR3 has 17 amino acids. V was clipped by 3 bases and J by 4 bases, with 19 bases between them. As DNA, the CDR3 is TGTGCCAGCAGCGGCTCTGCCTCGGGGTCCAATAATGAAAAACTGTTTTTT. This translates into CASSGSASGSNNEKLFF.

This sequence joins TRBV15 and TRBJ2-4, with D tentatively TRBD1 (5 bases). Germline CDR1 reads LNHNV; CDR2 reads YYDKDF (reference sequence). V dropped 0 bases and J dropped 8 bases, with 14 bases sitting between them. The CDR3 contains 15 residues. The CDR3 DNA reads as TGTGCCACCAGCAGAGATAATCGAGTAGGGGACATTCAGTACTTC. This codes for CATSRDNRVGDIQYF.

In this sample, this clone turned up once. The chain employs TRBV10-1 and TRBJ2-7; TRBD1 matches 9 bases. The germline V gene encodes CDR1 WNHNN and CDR2 SYGVQD (reference sequence). This CDR3 is 14 amino acids long. Germline trimming cut 2 bases from V and 5 bases from J; bases unmatched to any gene: 4. The CDR3 DNA sequence: TGCGCCAGCAGTGAGGGGGACAGGGTCCACGAGCAGTACTTC. Translating it yields CASSEGDRVHEQYF.

The genes are TRBV7-2 and TRBJ2-1, with 7 bases fitting TRBD2. The CDR3 covers 17 residues. The V and J ends lost 7 bases and 7 bases, in that order; junction bases with no gene match: 19. Looked up from germline, CDR1 is SGHTA and CDR2 is FQGNSA. Written as DNA, the CDR3 is TGTGCCAGCATTCTAGGGGCCCGGGACTACGAGACTAATGAGCAGTTCTTC. Translating gives CASILGARDYETNEQFF.

The gene calls are TRBV5-1 and TRBJ1-2; tentative D call: TRBD1 (5 bases). With 4 bases removed from V and 1 base from J, the gap between germline ends came to 14 bases. Per germline, CDR1 SGHRS and CDR2 YFSETQ. This CDR3 spans 15 amino acids. In DNA form, the CDR3 reads TGCGCCAGCAGCCTTCGGGACGCAGATAACTATGGCTACACCTTC. It specifies CASSLRDADNYGYTF.

This clone was observed a few times. The chain couples TRBV7-9 to TRBJ1-3, with D possibly TRBD1 on 6 matching bases. Germline values: CDR1 SEHNR, CDR2 FQNEAQ (reference sequence). This CDR3 is built from 14 residues. The ends were cut back, 6 bases at V and 0 bases at J, with 9 bases in the middle. The CDR3 nucleotides read TGTGCCAGCAGAACAGGGCTCTCTGGAAACACCATATATTTT. It yields the protein CASRTGLSGNTIYF.